The 15 T cell receptor beta chains in this list originate from one sample, sequenced in a study of early T cells in non-severe SARS-CoV-2 infection. MiXCR was run by TCRdb on the 5' RACE reads, yielding one entry per CDR3 protein. The data contain roughly 16,000 distinct CDR3 sequences, roughly 5.4% of them seen just once; the ten biggest clones take up about 6.8%. The sample consisted of whole blood, taken at baseline. These receptors originate from an adult who was a healthcare worker with PCR-confirmed SARS-CoV-2 infection or an uninfected control (not recorded which).

This clonotype came up many times. This chain connects TRBV20-1 to TRBJ2-7; 11 bases fit TRBD1. The V gene's germline CDR1 is DFQATT and CDR2 SNEGSKA (reference sequence). The V gene end was trimmed by 6 bases and the J gene end by 3 bases; junction bases not matched to a gene: 7. CDR3 size: 14 residues. CDR3 protein: CSAPLGTGGYEQYF. In DNA, the CDR3 is TGCAGTGCACCTTTAGGGACAGGGGGCTACGAGCAGTACTTC.

This clonotype was detected ten times or more. V gene TRBV4-2 combines with J gene TRBJ2-3; 9 bases are a match to TRBD2. The V gene end was trimmed by 0 bases and the J gene end by 0 bases; junction bases not matched to a gene: 10. CDR1 is LGHNA, CDR2 YNFKEQ, per germline. There are 19 residues in the CDR3. The CDR3 region has the DNA TGTGCCAGCAGCCAAGATCCTGGGAGACTAGCGGATAGCACAGATACGCAGTATTTT. Its translation is CASSQDPGRLADSTDTQYF.

This clonotype was seen many times. CDR3 DNA sequence: TGTGCCAGCAGCTTGGCAGGGGTGGGCTATGGCTACACCTTC. Its protein is CASSLAGVGYGYTF. The chain recombines TRBV5-6 with TRBJ1-2; TRBD1 is a possible D gene (6 bases). This CDR3 region has 14 residues. V gave up 0 bases and J gave up 4 bases, with 10 bases separating them. CDR1 SGHDT and CDR2 YYEEEE come from the germline V gene.

This clonotype was observed at least ten times. The rearrangement uses TRBV12-3 or TRBV12-4 and TRBJ2-3, with 8 positions matching TRBD1. This CDR3 comprises 13 residues. J gave up 6 bases and V 5 bases, and 4 bases lay outside the gene matches. In DNA, the CDR3 is TGTGCCAGCAGTCGGACAGGGAGCGATACGCAGTATTTT. Protein: CASSRTGSDTQYF.

This clonotype was counted at least ten times. V is TRBV20-1 and J is TRBJ2-1, with TRBD2 identical over 11 bases. The V gene's germline CDR1 is DFQATT and CDR2 SNEGSKA (reference sequence). This CDR3 is built from 14 residues. V lost 1 base, J lost 10 bases, and 6 bases stayed unmatched. The CDR3 nucleotides read TGCAGTGCTAGAGGTTTTAGCGGGGGGGCGGAGCAGTTCTTC. Its protein product is CSARGFSGGAEQFF.

The count of this clonotype is one. The chain's CDR3 is CASRHANSPLHF. The CDR3 DNA is TGTGCCAGCAGACATGCGAATTCACCCCTCCACTTT. This chain joins TRBV6-5 and TRBJ1-6; D gene uncertain. The CDR3 loop spans 12 amino acids. The germline V gene has CDR1 MNHEY and CDR2 SVGAGI. The ends were cut back, 6 bases at V and 7 bases at J, with 7 bases in the middle.

This clonotype was found many times. The chain combines TRBV19 with TRBJ1-5, with D perhaps TRBD1 (6 bases). V was shortened by 5 bases and J by 0 bases, with 14 bases between the two germline ends. The V gene's germline CDR1 is LNHDA and CDR2 SQIVND (reference sequence). The CDR3 is 16 residues long. CDR3 in amino acids: CASSEGQGYSNQPQHF. CDR3 DNA sequence: TGTGCCAGTAGTGAAGGTCAGGGGTATAGCAATCAGCCCCAGCATTTT.

This clonotype showed up just a few times. The chain has TRBV15 and TRBJ2-5; D gene unclear. The CDR3 has 14 residues. CDR1 is LNHNV and CDR2 is YYDKDF in the germline V gene (reference sequence). The ends were cut back, 8 bases at V and 4 bases at J, with 17 bases in the middle. DNA of the CDR3: TGTGCCACCGGGCAGCGCTCAGGAAGAGAGACCCAGTACTTC. It encodes CATGQRSGRETQYF.

This clonotype was observed at least ten times. The chain is built from TRBV7-6 and TRBJ2-2; D unclear. Per the germline V gene, CDR1 is SGHVS and CDR2 is FNYEAQ. The length of the CDR3 is 16 residues. V lost 4 bases to trimming and J lost 5 bases, with 17 bases between them. DNA of the CDR3: TGTGCCAGCAGCTCAAGCGTATCATCTGGTACCGGGGAGCTGTTTTTT. Translating it yields CASSSSVSSGTGELFF. The full variable domain, completed using reference TRBV7-6 and TRBJ2-2, is GAGVSQSPRYKVTKRGQDVALRCDPISGHVSLYWYRQALGQGPEFLTYFNYEAQQDKSGLPNDRFSAERPEGSISTLTIQRTEQRDSAMYRCASSSSVSSGTGELFFGEGSRLTVL.

Ten or more counts support this clonotype. The V gene is TRBV6-6, the J gene TRBJ2-1; D assignment may be TRBD1 or TRBD2 (6 bases each). Germline assignment: CDR1 MNHNY and CDR2 SVGAGI (reference sequence). The V end was cut by 11 bases, the J end by 7 bases, with 21 bases between. This CDR3 has 14 amino acids. CDR3 residues: CAATTGRSLNEQFF. The DNA of the CDR3 is TGTGCCGCCACTACAGGGAGGTCGTTGAATGAGCAGTTCTTC.

This clonotype was found many times. This chain uses TRBV20-1 with TRBJ2-3, with D unresolved. Trimming stripped 5 bases from V and 4 bases from J, with 13 bases between. The CDR3 spans 13 residues. Per germline, CDR1 DFQATT and CDR2 SNEGSKA (reference sequence). CDR3 amino acids: CSARHPLPDTQYF. In nucleotides, the CDR3 is TGCAGTGCTCGCCACCCGCTTCCAGATACGCAGTATTTT.

The table lists this clonotype with many counts. The chain carries TRBV5-1 and TRBJ2-7; D remains unclear. V lost 3 bases and J 5 bases, leaving 6 bases between the germline ends. Germline lookup yields CDR1 SGHRS and CDR2 YFSETQ. The CDR3 totals 11 residues. The CDR3 sequence: CASSSSNEQYF. Here the CDR3 DNA reads TGCGCCAGCAGCTCCTCTAACGAGCAGTACTTC.

The V and J genes are TRBV12-3 or TRBV12-4 and TRBJ1-1; weak D call: TRBD1 (6 bases). Trimming took 2 bases from V and 8 from J, leaving 12 bases between them. The CDR3 covers 13 residues. CDR3 sequence reads: CASSLKGGSEAFF. CDR3 DNA sequence: TGTGCCAGCAGTTTAAAGGGGGGGTCCGAAGCTTTCTTT.

The chain links TRBV18 to TRBJ2-7; D possibly corresponds to TRBD2 (5 bases). The V end was cut by 2 bases, the J end by 2 bases, with 13 bases between. Germline assignment: CDR1 KGHSH and CDR2 LQKENI. The CDR3 has 15 amino acids. CDR3 sequence reads: CASSPTPAGPYEQYF. DNA of the CDR3: TGTGCCAGCTCACCAACCCCCGCGGGCCCCTACGAGCAGTACTTC.

This clonotype was seen repeatedly, ten times or more. The chain is built from TRBV30 and TRBJ1-5; a possible D gene is TRBD1 (5 bases). This CDR3 has 14 amino acids. Deletions cut 0 bases from V and 3 bases from J, with 9 bases between. Germline V gene data show CDR1 as GTSNPN and CDR2 as SVGIG (reference sequence). The CDR3 region has the DNA TGTGCCTGGAGTGTAGGCAGGGACAATCAGCCCCAGCATTTT. This translates into CAWSVGRDNQPQHF. The whole variable domain, remainder taken from reference TRBV30 and TRBJ1-5, is SQTIHQWPATLVQPVGSPLSLECTVEGTSNPNLYWYRQAAGRGLQLLFYSVGIGQISSEVPQNLSASRPQDRQFILSSKKLLLSDSGFYLCAWSVGRDNQPQHFGDGTRLSIL.